The 5 T cell receptor beta chains given below trace back to one sample, sequenced in a study of blood T cell repertoires in COVID-19. Only in-frame clones appear in the TCRdb table, and some are missing; sequencing was by immunoSEQ multiplex PCR. The repertoire holds 75,000 or so clones, with 87% as singletons. The sample comprised peripheral blood. Every receptor here comes from a woman older than 75 with active or convalescent COVID-19.

This rearrangement joins TRBV6-2 or TRBV6-3 to TRBJ1-2, with TRBD1 matching 9 bases. From germline, CDR1 is MNHEY and CDR2 SVGEGT. The junction had 8 bases not matched to a gene; V was cut back by 5 bases and J by 4 bases. The CDR3 is made up of 15 amino acids. The CDR3 bases are TGTGCCAGCAGTCCCCGGGGACAGGGAAGCTATGGCTACACCTTC. Amino acids: CASSPRGQGSYGYTF.

J is TRBJ2-1 and V is TRBV2, with unresolved D. This CDR3 region has 14 residues. Germline CDR1 SNHLY, CDR2 FYNNEI. The germline V and J ends were trimmed by 1 base and 1 base, with 5 bases remaining between them. CDR3 loop: CASSEELSYNEQFF. Written as DNA, the CDR3 is TGTGCCAGCAGTGAAGAGCTTTCCTACAATGAGCAGTTCTTC.

V and J are TRBV10-2 and TRBJ2-2; tentatively, D is TRBD2 (6 bases). CDR3 length equals 14 residues. CDR1 and CDR2 (germline): WSHSY, SAAADI. Trimming stripped 5 bases from V and 6 bases from J, with 13 bases between. CDR3 nucleotides: TGCGCCAGCAGTAAAGACGCGGGGTCCGGGGAGCTGTTTTTT. Translation: CASSKDAGSGELFF.

J is TRBJ1-5 and V is TRBV18; tentatively, D is TRBD1 (6 bases). Trimming left V 8 bases short and J 2 bases short, with 16 bases between. Germline CDR1 reads KGHSH; CDR2 reads LQKENI. This CDR3 spans 15 amino acids. Here the CDR3 reads CASPTGRGGNQPQHF. DNA of the CDR3: TGTGCCAGCCCCACCGGCAGGGGAGGCAATCAGCCCCAGCATTTT. Together with reference TRBV18 and TRBJ1-5, the CDR3 gives the full variable domain: NAGVMQNPRHLVRRRGQEARLRCSPMKGHSHVYWYRQLPEEGLKFMVYLQKENIIDESGMPKERFSAEFPKEGPSILRIQQVVRGDSAAYFCASPTGRGGNQPQHFGDGTRLSIL.

The rearrangement joins TRBV3-1 (or the pseudogene TRBV3-2) to TRBJ2-3, with 8 bases identical to TRBD2. With 0 bases clipped from V and 1 base from J, the junction kept 6 bases outside the gene matches. CDR3 size: 17 residues. From germline, CDR1 is LGHDT and CDR2 YNNKEL (reference sequence). CDR3: CASSQERAAGGTDTQYF. The DNA for the CDR3 is TGTGCCAGCAGCCAAGAACGGGCAGCGGGGGGCACAGATACGCAGTATTTT.